The 30 T cell receptor beta chains below come from one sample, sequenced in a study of cytomegalovirus exposure and HLA in healthy donors. PCR involved 60 Vbeta and 13 Jbeta primers. Using immunoSEQ multiplex PCR, the repertoire was profiled, and TCRdb retains in-frame clones only, with some absent. Of 150,000 to 160,000 clones in the sample, approximately 80% were seen once. Sample: PBMCs. These receptors were obtained from a man between 25 and 39 years old in good health and CMV-seropositive.

V gene TRBV7-2 combines with J gene TRBJ2-7; 8 bases map to TRBD2. The germline V gene has CDR1 SGHTA and CDR2 FQGNSA. This CDR3 comprises 15 residues. J lost 6 bases, V lost 5 bases, and 12 bases had no gene match. The CDR3 loop reads CASSIGPGGGSEQYF. In DNA form, the CDR3 reads TGTGCCAGCAGCATAGGCCCGGGAGGGGGTTCCGAGCAGTACTTC.

The rearrangement uses TRBV5-4 and TRBJ2-3; 8 bases align to TRBD2. The germline gives CDR1 SGHNT, CDR2 YYREEE (reference sequence). The CDR3 loop spans 15 amino acids. The V and J ends lost 1 base and 4 bases, in that order; junction bases with no gene match: 5. The CDR3 spells CASSLPGGEADTQYF. CDR3 sequence (DNA): TGTGCCAGCAGCTTGCCGGGAGGGGAGGCAGATACGCAGTATTTT.

This chain connects TRBV7-9 to TRBJ2-7; 7 bases are a match to TRBD1. J gave up 0 bases and V 5 bases, and 7 bases lay outside the gene matches. Germline CDR1 reads SEHNR; CDR2 reads FQNEAQ (reference sequence). The CDR3 has 15 residues. The CDR3 DNA reads as TGTGCCAGCAGCCGGCGACAGGGCCCCTCCTACGAGCAGTACTTC. Amino acids: CASSRRQGPSYEQYF.

The chain combines TRBV7-8 with TRBJ2-7; D is undetermined. Between the trimmed V and J ends, which lost 1 base and 2 bases, there was a span of 12 bases. The CDR3 loop spans 15 amino acids. CDR1 SGHVS and CDR2 FQNEAQ come from the germline V gene. This chain's CDR3 is CASSLGVAAAYEQYF. The CDR3 DNA follows: TGTGCCAGCAGCTTAGGAGTAGCTGCTGCCTACGAGCAGTACTTC.

This clone was observed a few times. The chain has TRBV19 and TRBJ2-1; maybe TRBD1 (6 bases). There are 14 residues in the CDR3. CDR1 is LNHDA and CDR2 is SQIVND in the germline V gene (reference sequence). Trimming took off 10 bases at V and 8 bases at J, with 21 bases between the two ends. The CDR3 protein is CATSQGRLGDEQFF. CDR3 sequence (DNA): TGTGCCACCTCCCAGGGGCGATTGGGGGATGAGCAGTTCTTC.

This sequence joins TRBV5-1 and TRBJ2-2, with 8 bases lining up with TRBD2. Germline CDR1 SGHRS, CDR2 YFSETQ. CDR3 length: 18 residues. J was trimmed by 2 bases and V by 0 bases; bases with no gene match: 9. CDR3 region: CASSLATNLAGNTGELFF. The CDR3 DNA sequence: TGCGCCAGCAGCTTGGCCACGAATTTAGCGGGAAACACCGGGGAGCTGTTTTTT.

This rearrangement joins TRBV28 to TRBJ2-1, with TRBD2 matching over 7 bases. V lost 2 bases, J lost 9 bases, and 4 bases stayed unmatched. From germline, CDR1 is MDHEN and CDR2 SYDVKM. CDR3 length equals 13 residues. The DNA for the CDR3 is TGTGCCAGCAGTTTAGTGGGGGGGGGTGAGCAGTTCTTC. This gives the protein CASSLVGGGEQFF.

In this sample, this clone turned up once. The rearrangement joins TRBV30 to TRBJ2-3; perhaps TRBD1 as D (5 bases). Germline CDR1 is GTSNPN and CDR2 is SVGIG (reference sequence). V was trimmed by 0 bases and J by 10 bases, leaving 11 bases between them. The CDR3 contains 12 residues. Here the CDR3 DNA reads TGTGCCTGGAGTGTACCAGGGCGTGCGCAGTATTTT. This sequence encodes CAWSVPGRAQYF.

This chain links TRBV29-1 with TRBJ2-7; the D gene is possibly TRBD1 (5 bases). Trimming removed 1 base at V and 2 bases at J, with 21 bases between. This CDR3 spans 17 amino acids. The germline V gene encodes CDR1 SQVTM and CDR2 ANQGSEA. CDR3 coding DNA: TGCAGCGTTGAAGGCTTGGCCAAGACAGTGAATCCCTACGAGCAGTACTTC. It is translated as CSVEGLAKTVNPYEQYF.

This chain uses TRBV10-3 with TRBJ2-2, with D tentatively TRBD1 (5 bases). The CDR3 is 13 amino acids. The V end was cut by 4 bases, the J end by 6 bases, with 9 bases between. Per the germline V gene, CDR1 is ENHRY and CDR2 is SYGVKD. The CDR3 bases are TGTGCCATCAGTGGTCAGGGTTCCGGGGAGCTGTTTTTT. Translating gives CAISGQGSGELFF.

The genes are TRBV2 and TRBJ2-5; D is unclear. From germline, CDR1 is SNHLY and CDR2 FYNNEI. V was trimmed by 2 bases and J by 0 bases, leaving 7 bases between them. The CDR3 consists of 14 residues. DNA for the CDR3: TGTGCCAGCAGTGAAACTGCTTACCAAGAGACCCAGTACTTC. Protein: CASSETAYQETQYF.

The chain has TRBV7-2 and TRBJ2-5; TRBD2 might be the D (6 bases). The CDR3 loop spans 13 amino acids. V was trimmed by 5 bases and J by 5 bases, leaving 12 bases between them. The germline V gene encodes CDR1 SGHTA and CDR2 FQGNSA. CDR3: CASSMGGMETQYF. As DNA, the CDR3 is TGTGCCAGCAGCATGGGAGGTATGGAGACCCAGTACTTC.

The chain has TRBV5-1 and TRBJ1-2; D is perhaps TRBD1 (6 bases). Germline V CDR1 and CDR2: SGHRS, YFSETQ. The length of the CDR3 is 16 residues. With 4 bases removed from V and 0 bases from J, the gap between germline ends came to 16 bases. The CDR3 DNA reads as TGCGCCAGCAGCCCTAATGGACAGTTTACTAACTATGGCTACACCTTC. It encodes CASSPNGQFTNYGYTF.

This chain links TRBV9 with TRBJ2-2, with 10 nucleotides matching TRBD1. The germline V gene encodes CDR1 SGDLS and CDR2 YYNGEE. V lost 5 bases to trimming and J lost 3 bases; unmatched junction nucleotides: 4. The CDR3 has 15 amino acids. CDR3 sequence: CASRYGTGDTGELFF. For the CDR3, the DNA is TGTGCCAGCAGATACGGGACAGGGGACACCGGGGAGCTGTTTTTT.

In this sample, this clone turned up once. The chain joins TRBV28 to TRBJ1-1; D is uncertain. The CDR3 is 14 residues long. Trimming stripped 8 bases from V and 0 bases from J, with 13 bases between. Germline V CDR1 and CDR2: MDHEN, SYDVKM. CDR3 in amino acids: CASLGVNMNTEAFF. The CDR3 region has the DNA TGTGCCAGCCTAGGAGTGAACATGAACACTGAAGCTTTCTTT. Combining the CDR3 with reference TRBV28 and TRBJ1-1 gives the whole variable domain DVKVTQSSRYLVKRTGEKVFLECVQDMDHENMFWYRQDPGLGLRLIYFSYDVKMKEKGDIPEGYSVSREKKERFSLILESASTNQTSMYLCASLGVNMNTEAFFGQGTRLTVV.

J is TRBJ2-3 and V is TRBV7-9, with TRBD2 identical over 9 bases. CDR3 size: 15 residues. Germline CDR1 reads SEHNR; CDR2 reads FQNEAQ (reference sequence). Trimming at V came to 6 bases and at J to 2 bases, leaving 6 bases not matched to a gene. Written as DNA, the CDR3 is TGTGCCAGCAGGACTAGCGGCAAAGCCACAGATACGCAGTATTTT. Translated: CASRTSGKATDTQYF.

The gene calls are TRBV6-5 and TRBJ1-3; tentatively, D is TRBD1 (5 bases). Trimming removed 7 bases from V and 4 bases from J, with 14 bases in between. Germline loops: CDR1 MNHEY, CDR2 SVGAGI. The CDR3 covers 14 residues. The CDR3 spells CASTPTGDGNTIYF. The CDR3 region has the DNA TGTGCCAGCACCCCCACGGGGGACGGAAACACCATATATTTT.

This clone was observed a handful of times. This chain connects TRBV28 to TRBJ1-1; TRBD1 is a possible D gene (6 bases). The CDR3 consists of 14 residues. The V gene lost 8 bases and the J gene lost 3 bases, with 16 bases spanning the gap. Per germline, CDR1 MDHEN and CDR2 SYDVKM. In nucleotides, the CDR3 is TGTGCCAGCCGGGGGGCGGGGGAGCACACTGAAGCTTTCTTT. Translating it yields CASRGAGEHTEAFF.

V is TRBV28 and J is TRBJ1-1, with 7 bases matching TRBD1. The CDR3 has 15 residues. Germline V gives CDR1 MDHEN, CDR2 SYDVKM. Losses at the gene ends were 6 bases for V and 4 bases for J; bases not matched to a gene: 11. As DNA, the CDR3 is TGTGCCAGCAGATCCGACTTAGGGGGCTTCACTGAAGCTTTCTTT. Translating it yields CASRSDLGGFTEAFF.

V gene TRBV10-3 combines with J gene TRBJ1-3; 10 positions agree with TRBD1. V lost 6 bases, J lost 3 bases, and 2 bases stayed unmatched. This CDR3 contains 14 residues. The germline CDR1 and CDR2 sequences are ENHRY and SYGVKD. DNA of the CDR3: TGTGCCATCAGGGGGACAGGGGATGGAAACACCATATATTTT. Amino acids: CAIRGTGDGNTIYF.

The chain combines TRBV19 with TRBJ2-3; TRBD2 matches at 12 bases. Germline CDR1 reads LNHDA; CDR2 reads SQIVND (reference sequence). The CDR3 consists of 15 residues. Losses at the gene ends were 4 bases for V and 7 bases for J; bases not matched to a gene: 6. The CDR3, as DNA: TGTGCCAGTAGTACCGGGACTAGCGGGTATAATACGCAGTATTTT. Translating gives CASSTGTSGYNTQYF.

This chain uses TRBV7-2 with TRBJ1-5; the D gene is possibly TRBD1 (5 bases). Germline assignment: CDR1 SGHTA and CDR2 FQGNSA. V lost 1 base and J 2 bases, leaving 6 bases between the germline ends. The CDR3 runs 14 residues. CDR3 region: CASSLGGGNQPQHF. For the CDR3, the DNA is TGTGCCAGCAGCTTAGGGGGGGGCAATCAGCCCCAGCATTTT.

Worth noting for this clone: Other DNA variants within this sample encode the same CDR3. The chain has TRBV2 and TRBJ2-3; D perhaps matches TRBD2 (6 bases). The CDR3 is 15 residues long. Germline V gene sequence: CDR1 SNHLY, CDR2 FYNNEI. The ends were cut back, 1 base at V and 2 bases at J, with 10 bases in the middle. In DNA form, the CDR3 reads TGTGCCAGCAGTGAAGTAGCGGAGTACACAGATACGCAGTATTTT. Translated: CASSEVAEYTDTQYF.

This chain uses TRBV10-1 with TRBJ1-2, with 7 positions matching TRBD1. J lost 7 bases, V lost 4 bases, and 15 bases had no gene match. CDR1 and CDR2 from the germline V gene are WNHNN and SYGVQD (reference sequence). The CDR3 length is 16 residues. Here the CDR3 reads CASSASAGQCIAGYTF. The CDR3 DNA sequence: TGCGCCAGCAGTGCCTCGGCGGGACAGTGTATCGCTGGCTACACCTTC.

This clone came up a few times. This chain links TRBV27 with TRBJ1-2; no reliable D call. Deletions cut 2 bases from V and 2 bases from J, with 9 bases between. The CDR3 has 14 amino acids. CDR1 and CDR2 from the germline V gene are MNHEY and SMNVEV (reference sequence). The CDR3 loop reads CASSLTGRNYGYTF. The CDR3 bases are TGTGCCAGCAGTTTAACCGGTCGGAACTATGGCTACACCTTC.

The chain uses TRBV21-1 and TRBJ2-3; TRBD2 is the table's D call and was not checked against the DNA. TRBV21-1 is tagged as a pseudogene. This CDR3 contains 13 residues. The CDR3 DNA follows: TGTGCCAGCATTCCAGCGAACACAGATACGCAGTATTTT. Amino acids: CASIPANTDTQYF.

The chain joins TRBV7-3 to TRBJ2-7, with a weak D call TRBD1 (5 bases). V shed 1 base and J shed 0 bases, with 10 bases lying between them. Germline CDR1 reads SGHTA; CDR2 reads FQGTGA. The CDR3 extends over 15 amino acids. Here the CDR3 DNA reads TGTGCCAGCAGCTTAAGCAGGGCTGGCTCCTACGAGCAGTACTTC. Its translation: CASSLSRAGSYEQYF.

The rearrangement links TRBV29-1 to TRBJ2-5; D remains unclear. The assigned J gene may be wrong: the sequence end matches TRBJ2-7 better. The CDR3 totals 14 residues. The V gene's germline CDR1 is SQVTM and CDR2 ANQGSEA. Written as DNA, the CDR3 is TGCAGCGTTGAAGTAGGTCTCGCAAACTACGAGCAGTACTTC. This gives the protein CSVEVGLANYEQYF.

The CDR3 region is CASSSLTGVSDGYTF. CDR3 nucleotide sequence: TGTGCCAGCAGTAGCCTCACAGGGGTCTCCGATGGCTACACCTTC. This rearrangement joins TRBV27 to TRBJ1-2; 7 positions match TRBD1. CDR1 is MNHEY, CDR2 SMNVEV, per germline (reference sequence). The CDR3 loop spans 15 amino acids. V was clipped by 5 bases and J by 6 bases; unmatched bases: 12.

The genes are TRBV10-3 and TRBJ2-7; D may be TRBD1 (6 bases). V lost 3 bases and J 5 bases, leaving 8 bases between the germline ends. The CDR3 has 12 amino acids. The germline CDR1 and CDR2 sequences are ENHRY and SYGVKD. CDR3 residues: CAISERGNEQYF. CDR3 sequence (DNA): TGTGCCATCAGTGAAAGGGGGAACGAGCAGTACTTC.